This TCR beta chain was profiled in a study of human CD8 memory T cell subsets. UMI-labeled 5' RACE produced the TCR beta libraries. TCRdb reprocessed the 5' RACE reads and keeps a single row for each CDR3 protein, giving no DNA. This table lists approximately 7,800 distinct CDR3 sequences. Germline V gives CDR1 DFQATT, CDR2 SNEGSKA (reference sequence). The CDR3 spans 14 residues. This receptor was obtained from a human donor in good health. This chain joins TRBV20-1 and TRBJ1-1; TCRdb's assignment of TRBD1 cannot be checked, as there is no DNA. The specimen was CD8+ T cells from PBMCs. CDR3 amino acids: CSAREGQMNTEAFF.